This T cell receptor (beta chain) was profiled in a study of OX40 agonist ivuxolimab in advanced cancers. Across the whole study: Enrolled patients in dose escalation had cancers that were hepatocellular carcinoma, melanoma, renal cell or head and neck cancer.

The repertoire was sequenced with immunoSEQ multiplex PCR; TCRdb's copy has only in-frame clones and lacks some. The sample consists of 20,000 to 30,000 clones, 88% of them appearing once. There are 13 residues in the CDR3. V lost 6 bases, J lost 5 bases, and 10 bases lay in between. Germline V lookup: CDR1 SGHNT, CDR2 YENEEA. The sequenced sample was CD4+ or CD8+ T cells sorted from blood, obtained in a trial of the OX40 agonist ivuxolimab. This TCR was sampled from an adult with an advanced solid tumor such as melanoma, head and neck, liver or kidney cancer. The V call is TRBV11-3, the J call TRBJ2-2; D possibly corresponds to TRBD2 (6 bases). CDR3 in DNA: TGTGCCAGCAGTTACCTAGCGACCGGGGAGCTGTTTTTT. Translating gives CASSYLATGELFF. The full variable domain, in which reference TRBV11-3 and TRBJ2-2 provide the parts outside the CDR3, is EAGVVQSPRYKIIEKKQPVAFWCNPISGHNTLYWYLQNLGQGPELLIRYENEEAVDDSQLPKDRFSAERLKGVDSTLKIQPAELGDSAVYLCASSYLATGELFFGEGSRLTVL.